The T cell receptor (beta chain) described here comes from a study of PD-1 blockade in classical Hodgkin lymphoma. General study results and limits: Patients who initiated nivolumab within 1 year of ASCT were excluded.

As for time point: cycle 4 day 1 (C4D1), after more than five weeks of nivolumab. All trial patients relapsed after autologous stem cell transplantation. Some clones are missing from TCRdb's copy, which holds only in-frame ones; the method was immunoSEQ multiplex PCR. Here the sample spans tens of thousands of clones, around two thirds being singletons. About this clone itself: The antigen is not known.

The material sequenced was peripheral blood mononuclear cells (PBMCs), taken before the fourth cycle of nivolumab. The clonotype comes from a human donor with classical Hodgkin lymphoma.

In nucleotides, the CDR3 is TGTGCCAGCAGCTTAGCCTCCTCCGGGACTAGCGGGAGGGTCGGGGAGCTGTTTTTT. Translating gives CASSLASSGTSGRVGELFF. The rearrangement joins TRBV7-2 to TRBJ2-2, with TRBD2 matching over 16 bases. Germline V lookup: CDR1 SGHTA, CDR2 FQGNSA. The CDR3 runs 19 residues. The V and J ends lost 0 bases and 7 bases, in that order; junction bases with no gene match: 8. The full variable domain, in which reference TRBV7-2 and TRBJ2-2 provide the parts outside the CDR3, is GAGVSQSPSNKVTEKGKDVELRCDPISGHTALYWYRQSLGQGLEFLIYFQGNSAPDKSGLPSDRFSAERTGGSVSTLTIQRTQQEDSAVYLCASSLASSGTSGRVGELFFGEGSRLTVL.